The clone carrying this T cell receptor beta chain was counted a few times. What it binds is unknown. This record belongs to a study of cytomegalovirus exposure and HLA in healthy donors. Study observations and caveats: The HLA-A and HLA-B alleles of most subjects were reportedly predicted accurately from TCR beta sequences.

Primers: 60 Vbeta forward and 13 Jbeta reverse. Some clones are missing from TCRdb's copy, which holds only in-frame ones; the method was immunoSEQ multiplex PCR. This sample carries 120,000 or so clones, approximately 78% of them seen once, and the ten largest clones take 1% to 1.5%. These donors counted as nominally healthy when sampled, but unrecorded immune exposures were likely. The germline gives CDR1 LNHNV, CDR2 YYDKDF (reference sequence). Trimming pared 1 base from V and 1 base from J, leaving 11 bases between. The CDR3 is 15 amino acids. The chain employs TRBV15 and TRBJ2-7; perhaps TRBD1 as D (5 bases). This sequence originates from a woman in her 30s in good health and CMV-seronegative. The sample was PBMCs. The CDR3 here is CATSRAGQGSYEQYF. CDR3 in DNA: TGTGCCACCAGCAGAGCAGGGCAAGGATCCTACGAGCAGTACTTC.